Listed below are T cell receptor beta chains from one sample, sequenced in a study of human T cells and chemical hapten exposure. TCRdb reprocessed the RACE reads via MiXCR and lists one record per CDR3 protein. The table has about 98,000 distinct CDR3 sequences, 11% seen once. The sequencing here drew on whole blood, taken in connection with sensitization to the hapten diphenylcyclopropenone (DPC). All receptors derive from an older woman with alopecia areata. Some clones in this sample may be carry-over from other donors' samples. The CDR3 runs from the conserved cysteine through the conserved F or W. A D gene is named only where the DNA matches it firmly. Size is omitted from some rows. Given values are once, few, many or a class for expanded clones.

CDR3 protein: CASSQQWAYEQYF
CDR3 DNA: TGTGCCAGCAGCCAGCAGTGGGCCTACGAGCAGTACTTC
D gene: .
CDR3 length: 13
V gene: TRBV7-9
J gene: TRBJ2-7
clone size: .

CDR3 protein: CASSQQGAGTEAFF
CDR3 DNA: TGTGCCAGCAGCCAACAGGGGGCGGGCACTGAAGCTTTCTTT
D gene: TRBD1
CDR3 length: 14
V gene: TRBV7-9
J gene: TRBJ1-1
clone size: many

CDR3 protein: CASSQTVGNTIYF
CDR3 DNA: TGTGCCAGCAGCCAGACTGTTGGGAACACCATATATTTT
D gene: .
CDR3 length: 13
V gene: TRBV3-1
J gene: TRBJ1-3
clone size: many

CDR3 protein: CSVGGTGVQETQYF
CDR3 DNA: TGCAGCGTCGGTGGGACAGGGGTCCAAGAGACCCAGTACTTC
D gene: TRBD1
CDR3 length: 14
V gene: TRBV29-1
J gene: TRBJ2-5
clone size: medium-sized

CDR3 protein: CASSLTDSNTEAFF
CDR3 DNA: TGCGCCAGCAGCTTGACAGACTCGAACACTGAAGCTTTCTTT
D gene: .
CDR3 length: 14
V gene: TRBV5-1
J gene: TRBJ1-1
clone size: .

CDR3 protein: CASSLWGNNSPLHF
CDR3 DNA: TGTGCCAGCAGTTTATGGGGTAATAATTCACCCCTCCACTTT
D gene: .
CDR3 length: 14
V gene: TRBV27
J gene: TRBJ1-6
clone size: few

CDR3 protein: CAISESLDTGELFF
CDR3 DNA: TGTGCCATCAGTGAGTCGCTGGACACCGGGGAGCTGTTTTTT
D gene: .
CDR3 length: 14
V gene: TRBV10-3
J gene: TRBJ2-2
clone size: .

CDR3 protein: CASSEGGAGANVLTF
CDR3 DNA: TGTGCCAGCAGTGAGGGGGGTGCTGGGGCCAACGTCCTGACTTTC
D gene: .
CDR3 length: 15
V gene: TRBV2
J gene: TRBJ2-6
clone size: many

CDR3 protein: CASSPPQVGISGQSAGYTF
CDR3 DNA: TGTGCCAGCTCACCACCCCAAGTAGGGATATCTGGACAGTCAGCTGGCTACACCTTC
D gene: .
CDR3 length: 19
V gene: TRBV18
J gene: TRBJ1-2
clone size: many

CDR3 protein: CATSRDHGGSYEQYF
CDR3 DNA: TGTGCCACCAGCAGAGATCATGGGGGCTCCTACGAGCAGTACTTC
D gene: .
CDR3 length: 15
V gene: TRBV15
J gene: TRBJ2-7
clone size: .

CDR3 protein: CASSIGTGVYYTF
CDR3 DNA: TGTGCCAGTAGTATCGGGACAGGGGTTTACTACACCTTC
D gene: TRBD1
CDR3 length: 13
V gene: TRBV19
J gene: TRBJ1-2
clone size: .

CDR3 protein: CASTSGRGRGYGYTF
CDR3 DNA: TGTGCCAGCACCTCGGGGAGGGGGCGCGGCTATGGCTACACCTTC
D gene: TRBD1
CDR3 length: 15
V gene: TRBV12-3/TRBV12-4
J gene: TRBJ1-2
clone size: .

CDR3 protein: CASSRTDSTDTQYF
CDR3 DNA: TGTGCCAGCAGCCGAACAGATAGCACAGATACGCAGTATTTT
D gene: .
CDR3 length: 14
V gene: TRBV3-1
J gene: TRBJ2-3
clone size: .

CDR3 protein: CASSLLGSGGNTDTQYF
CDR3 DNA: TGTGCCAGCAGCTTACTAGGGAGCGGGGGAAACACAGATACGCAGTATTTT
D gene: TRBD2
CDR3 length: 17
V gene: TRBV7-2
J gene: TRBJ2-3
clone size: .

CDR3 protein: CASTQETQYF
CDR3 DNA: TGTGCCAGCACCCAAGAGACCCAGTACTTC
D gene: .
CDR3 length: 10
V gene: TRBV2
J gene: TRBJ2-5
clone size: many

CDR3 protein: CSAGAGYTF
CDR3 DNA: TGCAGTGCGGGGGCCGGCTACACCTTC
D gene: .
CDR3 length: 9
V gene: TRBV20-1
J gene: TRBJ1-2
clone size: .

CDR3 protein: CASSRNLQGSGYTF
CDR3 DNA: TGTGCCAGCAGTCGCAACTTACAGGGGAGCGGCTACACCTTC
D gene: TRBD1
CDR3 length: 14
V gene: TRBV3-1
J gene: TRBJ1-2
clone size: many

CDR3 protein: CASSIRDTINQPQHF
CDR3 DNA: TGTGCCAGTAGTATTCGGGACACCATAAATCAGCCCCAGCATTTT
D gene: .
CDR3 length: 15
V gene: TRBV19
J gene: TRBJ1-5
clone size: few

CDR3 protein: CASSQYSTGVSPLHF
CDR3 DNA: TGCGCCAGCAGCCAATACAGTACAGGGGTTTCACCCCTCCACTTT
D gene: TRBD1
CDR3 length: 15
V gene: TRBV4-1
J gene: TRBJ1-6
clone size: once

CDR3 protein: CASSPSTSPGTQYF
CDR3 DNA: TGTGCCAGTAGTCCCAGTACCTCCCCGGGGACCCAGTACTTC
D gene: .
CDR3 length: 14
V gene: TRBV19
J gene: TRBJ2-5
clone size: few

CDR3 protein: CASSPRGSYEKLFF
CDR3 DNA: TGTGCCAGCTCACCACGCGGCTCTTATGAAAAACTGTTTTTT
D gene: .
CDR3 length: 14
V gene: TRBV18
J gene: TRBJ1-4
clone size: few

CDR3 protein: CASMLSGFTEAFF
CDR3 DNA: TGTGCCAGCATGCTCTCCGGGTTCACTGAAGCTTTCTTT
D gene: .
CDR3 length: 13
V gene: TRBV5-8
J gene: TRBJ1-1
clone size: few

CDR3 protein: CASSEQGEYGYTF
CDR3 DNA: TGCGCCAGCAGCGAACAGGGGGAATATGGCTACACCTTC
D gene: TRBD1
CDR3 length: 13
V gene: TRBV5-1
J gene: TRBJ1-2
clone size: many

CDR3 protein: CASSFSGGEDTQYF
CDR3 DNA: TGTGCCAGCAGCTTTAGCGGGGGGGAAGATACGCAGTATTTT
D gene: TRBD2
CDR3 length: 14
V gene: TRBV7-2
J gene: TRBJ2-3
clone size: .

CDR3 protein: CASSSQWAGGPYNEQFF
CDR3 DNA: TGTGCCAGCAGCTCCCAGTGGGCGGGGGGGCCCTACAATGAGCAGTTCTTC
D gene: TRBD2
CDR3 length: 17
V gene: TRBV11-3
J gene: TRBJ2-1
clone size: few

CDR3 protein: CASSQSARGDQETQYF
CDR3 DNA: TGTGCCAGCAGCCAATCCGCGAGGGGAGACCAAGAGACCCAGTACTTC
D gene: .
CDR3 length: 16
V gene: TRBV4-2
J gene: TRBJ2-5
clone size: .